The sequence of this TCR beta chain was determined in a study of technical replicates of blood from several donors. The CDR3 runs to 15 residues. V was clipped by 6 bases and J by 2 bases; unmatched bases: 2. Germline V CDR1 and CDR2: MNHNY, SVGAGI (reference sequence). Using immunoSEQ multiplex PCR, the repertoire was profiled, and TCRdb retains in-frame clones only, with some absent. The profile covers 40,000 to 65,000 clones, with 86% appearing a single time and approximately 5.9% taken by the ten largest. V and J are TRBV6-6 and TRBJ1-3; TRBD1 matches at 12 bases. The clonotype was recovered from a human donor in good health. Some clones in this sample may be carry-over from other donors' samples. Sequenced sample: PBMCs. CDR3 DNA: TGTGCCAGCAGGGGACAGGGGGCCACTGGAAACACCATATATTTT. Translating gives CASRGQGATGNTIYF.